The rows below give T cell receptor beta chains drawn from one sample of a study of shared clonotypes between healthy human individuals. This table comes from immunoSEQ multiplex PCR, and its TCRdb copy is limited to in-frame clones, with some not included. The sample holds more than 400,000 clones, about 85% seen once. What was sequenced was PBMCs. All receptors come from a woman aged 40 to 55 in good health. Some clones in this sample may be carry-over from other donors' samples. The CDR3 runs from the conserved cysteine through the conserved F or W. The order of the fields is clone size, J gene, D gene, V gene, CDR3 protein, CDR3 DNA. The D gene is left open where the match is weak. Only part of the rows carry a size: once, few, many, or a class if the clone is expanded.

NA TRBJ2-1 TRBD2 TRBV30 CAWSVVAGGPEFF TGTGCCTGGAGTGTAGTGGCGGGAGGGCCTGAGTTCTTC
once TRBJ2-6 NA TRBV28 CASSFEGPGANVLTF TGTGCCAGCAGTTTTGAGGGACCTGGGGCCAACGTCCTGACTTTC
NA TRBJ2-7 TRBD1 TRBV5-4 CASSQQGANEQYF TGTGCCAGCAGCCAACAGGGGGCGAACGAGCAGTACTTC
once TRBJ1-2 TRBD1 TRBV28 CASSLGQGAGGYTF TGTGCCAGCAGCCTGGGACAGGGAGCGGGTGGCTACACCTTC
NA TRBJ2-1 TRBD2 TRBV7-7 CASSLGLAGGENEQFF TGTGCCAGCAGCTTAGGACTAGCGGGAGGGGAAAATGAGCAGTTCTTC
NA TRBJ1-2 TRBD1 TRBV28 CASSQKYRGMDGYTF TGTGCCAGCAGCCAAAAATACAGGGGGATGGATGGCTACACCTTC
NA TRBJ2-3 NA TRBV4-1 CASSQDTGRDTQYF TGCGCCAGCAGCCAAGATACAGGGAGAGATACGCAGTATTTT
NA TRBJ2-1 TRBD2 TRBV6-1 CASTGLAGYNEQFF TGTGCCAGCACTGGACTAGCGGGATACAATGAGCAGTTCTTC
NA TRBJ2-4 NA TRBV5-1 CASSFSDPERDIQYF TGCGCCAGCAGCTTCTCGGACCCCGAAAGGGACATTCAGTACTTC
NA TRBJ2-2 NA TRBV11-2 CASSLVRGRGAGELFF TGTGCCAGCAGCTTAGTTCGGGGCCGAGGGGCCGGGGAGCTGTTTTTT
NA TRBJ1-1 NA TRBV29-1 CSVASGASNTEAFF NA
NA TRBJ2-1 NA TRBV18 CASSPPTDISEQFF TGTGCCAGCTCACCACCTACGGATATTTCTGAGCAGTTCTTC
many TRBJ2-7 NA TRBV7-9 CASSRGGTADSYEQYF TGTGCCAGCAGCCGGGGAGGGACAGCGGACTCCTACGAGCAGTACTTC
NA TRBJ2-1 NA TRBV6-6 CASSLLVGEQFF TGTGCCAGCAGTCTATTAGTCGGGGAGCAGTTCTTC
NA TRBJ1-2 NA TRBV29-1 CSVEVPGARGYTF TGCAGCGTTGAGGTACCGGGGGCCAGAGGCTACACCTTC
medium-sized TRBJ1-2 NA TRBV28 CASSNSVGEGTF NA
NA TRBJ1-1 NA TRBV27 CASSRWGTQGPFGAFF TGTGCCAGCAGCCGCTGGGGCACGCAGGGGCCCTTTGGAGCTTTCTTT
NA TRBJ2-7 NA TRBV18 CASSPEGIAAYEQYF TGTGCCAGCTCACCTGAGGGGATAGCTGCTTACGAGCAGTACTTC
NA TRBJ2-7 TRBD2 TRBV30 CAWRELAGVSYEQYF TGTGCCTGGAGGGAACTAGCGGGAGTATCCTACGAGCAGTACTTC
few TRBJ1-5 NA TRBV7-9 CASSLGGGANQPQHF TGTGCCAGCAGCTTAGGCGGCGGGGCCAATCAGCCCCAGCATTTT
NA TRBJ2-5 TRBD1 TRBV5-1 CASSLEGQANFETQYF TGCGCCAGCAGCTTGGAGGGACAGGCGAATTTTGAGACCCAGTACTTC
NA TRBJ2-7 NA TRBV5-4 CASSSGEYEQYF TGTGCCAGCAGCTCTGGGGAGTACGAGCAGTACTTC
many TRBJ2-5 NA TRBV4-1 CASGLTTAQETQYF TGCGCCAGCGGGCTCACGACAGCACAAGAGACCCAGTACTTC
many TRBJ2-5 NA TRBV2 CASSWATTFPYF TGTGCCAGCAGTTGGGCCACGACATTTCCGTACTTC
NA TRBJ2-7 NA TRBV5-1 CASKAGSAYEQYF TGCGCCAGCAAAGCAGGCAGCGCCTACGAGCAGTACTTC
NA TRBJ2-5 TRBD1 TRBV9 CASSYGTEETQYF TGTGCCAGCAGCTACGGGACAGAAGAGACCCAGTACTTC
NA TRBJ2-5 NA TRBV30 CAWSSGNQETQYF TGTGCCTGGAGTTCAGGGAACCAAGAGACCCAGTACTTC
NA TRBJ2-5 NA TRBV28 CASSLFRVSGETQYF TGTGCCAGCAGTTTATTTCGGGTATCGGGAGAGACCCAGTACTTC
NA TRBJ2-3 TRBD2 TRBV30 CAWSRAGGSTDTQYF TGTGCCTGGAGTAGAGCGGGAGGAAGCACAGATACGCAGTATTTT
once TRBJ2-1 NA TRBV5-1 CASSLASRSSYNEQFF TGCGCCAGCAGCTTGGCCAGCAGGAGCTCCTACAATGAGCAGTTCTTC
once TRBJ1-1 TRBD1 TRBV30 CAWGRDSRNTEAFF TGTGCCTGGGGTCGGGACAGCAGGAACACTGAAGCTTTCTTT
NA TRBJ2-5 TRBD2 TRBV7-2 CASSLAGLAVYQETQYF TGTGCCAGCAGCTTAGCTGGACTAGCGGTGTACCAAGAGACCCAGTACTTC
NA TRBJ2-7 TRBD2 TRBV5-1 CASSLGGFGLASAYEQYF TGCGCCAGCAGCTTGGGGGGATTTGGACTAGCGTCCGCCTACGAGCAGTACTTC
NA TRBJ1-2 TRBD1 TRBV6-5 CASSYTTGYGYTF TGTGCCAGCAGTTACACGACAGGGTATGGCTACACCTTC
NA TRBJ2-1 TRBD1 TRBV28 CASQSLTGTGADEQFF TGTGCCAGCCAAAGCCTGACCGGGACAGGCGCTGATGAGCAGTTCTTC
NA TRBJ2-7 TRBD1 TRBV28 CASRKGQGAGEQYF TGTGCCAGCAGAAAGGGACAGGGGGCCGGCGAGCAGTACTTC
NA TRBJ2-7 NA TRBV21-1 CASITRIEQYF TGTGCCAGCATCACGAGGATCGAGCAGTACTTC
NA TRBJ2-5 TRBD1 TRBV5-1 CASSSGTGETQYF TGCGCCAGCAGCTCCGGGACAGGCGAGACCCAGTACTTC
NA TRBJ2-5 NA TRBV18 CASSRAGGPETQYF TGTGCCAGCTCAAGGGCCGGGGGGCCAGAGACCCAGTACTTC
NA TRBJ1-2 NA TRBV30 CAWSQAGRYGYTF TGTGCCTGGAGTCAGGCTGGTCGCTATGGCTACACCTTC
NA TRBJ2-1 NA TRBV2 CASSSRTAINEQFF TGTGCCAGCAGTTCCCGGACTGCTATCAATGAGCAGTTCTTC
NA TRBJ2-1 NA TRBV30 CAAARDSVDEQFF TGTGCCGCCGCCCGGGACTCCGTCGATGAGCAGTTCTTC
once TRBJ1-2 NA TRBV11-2 CASSLAARDYGYTF TGTGCCAGCAGCTTAGCAGCCAGGGACTATGGCTACACCTTC
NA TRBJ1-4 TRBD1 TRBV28 CASSLQGGDHGEKLFF TGTGCCAGCAGTCTCCAGGGGGGGGACCATGGGGAAAAACTGTTTTTT
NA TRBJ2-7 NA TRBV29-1 CSVEKGGAYEQYF TGCAGCGTTGAGAAGGGGGGAGCCTACGAGCAGTACTTC
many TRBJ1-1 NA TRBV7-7 CASSPLMNTEAFF TGTGCCAGCAGTCCCCTTATGAACACTGAAGCTTTCTTT
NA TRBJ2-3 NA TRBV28 CASRWGTDTQYF TGTGCCAGCAGATGGGGCACAGATACGCAGTATTTT
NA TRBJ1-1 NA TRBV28 CASSLLEGEAFF TGTGCCAGCAGTTTACTGGAAGGTGAAGCTTTCTTT
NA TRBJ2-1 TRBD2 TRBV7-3 CASSLGTSGSVHEQFF TGTGCCAGCAGCTTAGGGACTAGCGGGAGTGTACATGAGCAGTTCTTC
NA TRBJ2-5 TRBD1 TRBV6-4 CASSDSPGQGRETQYF TGTGCCAGCAGTGACTCCCCGGGACAGGGGCGGGAGACCCAGTACTTC
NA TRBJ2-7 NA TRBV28 CASESRFPLEQYF TGTGCCAGCGAGTCTCGATTCCCCCTCGAGCAGTACTTC
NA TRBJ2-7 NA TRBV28 CASSLTLAYEQYF TGTGCCAGCAGTTTAACACTAGCCTACGAGCAGTACTTC
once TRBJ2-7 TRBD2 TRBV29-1 CSVTSRDYYSEQYF TGCAGCGTTACCAGTCGGGACTATTATTCCGAGCAGTACTTC
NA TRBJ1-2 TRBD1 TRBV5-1 CASSNGQGARGYTF TGCGCCAGCAGCAACGGACAGGGGGCGCGTGGCTACACCTTC
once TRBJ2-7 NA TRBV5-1 CASSLGGPRTIYEQYF TGCGCCAGCAGCTTGGGGGGGCCCCGGACTATCTACGAGCAGTACTTC